This T cell receptor beta chain was captured in a study of a mutant IDH1 vaccine in newly diagnosed glioma (TCRdb year 2021). Context from the whole study: Vaccination started 4-6 weeks after radiotherapy alone, or was given together with temozolomide cycles in the groups whose treatment included chemotherapy. Peripheral blood was collected at six visits: V03 (baseline), V05, V07, V10, V12 and V13. The week-35 safety follow-up took place at visit V12, and the week-47 end of study took place at visit V13. Longitudinal TCRB deep sequencing was done for 25 to 30 treated patients, wherever samples were available for exploratory analyses. Of the approximately 35 treated patients, approximately 60% were male and about 40% were female, and a mean age of about 37 years was recorded. Prior to enrollment, patients had been given standard therapy consisting of radiotherapy alone, temozolomide alone, or radiochemotherapy with temozolomide, with the combination given to most patients. Study-wide conclusions, independent of this receptor: Selection of PBMC samples for TCRB deep sequencing was based on availability. Pseudoprogression appeared unrelated to alterations in the top peripheral T cell clonotypes detected by TCRB sequencing. The authors stated that sample limitations prevented analyses of patient blood samples from being reproduced. Immune responses induced by the vaccine were seen in roughly 95% of patients across multiple MHC alleles.

The CDR3 measures 12 amino acids from cysteine to phenylalanine. Kept here is only the CDR3 DNA, which spans 36 bases and is read in frame from base 1. The germline V gene provides CDR1 MGHRA and CDR2 YSYEKL. Trimming removed 4 bases from V and 6 bases from J, leaving 6 bases between the germline ends. This specimen's time point label, per the study, means: week 35, safety follow-up. Every vaccine dose consisted of 300 ug of a 20-mer mutant IDH1 peptide in Montanide, administered subcutaneously together with topical imiquimod. Across visits V03 through V10, patients got a total of eight vaccinations, given in weeks 1, 3, 5, 7, 11, 15, 19 and 23. Donors had newly diagnosed WHO grade 3 or 4 IDH1-mutant astrocytomas with loss of nuclear ATRX. The samples were drawn from NOA16, a multicentre, single-arm, open-label phase I trial in Germany that tested a mutant IDH1 peptide vaccine in humans for the first time. Genomic DNA for TCRB sequencing was extracted from EDTA blood using the DNeasy Blood and Tissue Kit.

The library was obtained by the immunoSEQ multiplex PCR assay. Rearranged TCR beta chain sequences were amplified using the hsTCRB Kit according to the manufacturer's protocol. Sequencing of TCRB libraries was carried out on an Illumina MiSeq. The study's own analysis went as follows. The proprietary platform of the kit vendor was used for demultiplexing, trimming and gene mapping. Sourced from immuneACCESS, this table was stored by TCRdb with only in-frame sequences that have V and J called. A share of the clones is absent; for the studies checked, an unresolved V gene accounts for under half, and the remainder has no known explanation. The V and J calls and clone size come from that table; D and trimming were worked out from the DNA. Within this sample are about 27,000 clones, with 65% to 80% of them counted one time only. The ten biggest clones cover just over 7.5% of the sample. About this clone itself: This clone's antigen is unknown. The input lacks base qualities; no much larger clone sits a single base away.

The sequencing here drew on PBMCs, taken from a glioma patient whose treatment included an IDH1 peptide vaccine. The receptor was derived from a man aged 45-65 years with glioma. This receptor chain uses TRBV4-1 and TRBJ2-2; the best D guess is TRBD1, with 6 bases matching. The DNA sequence is TGCGCCAGCAGCCGGGGGCCCGGGGAGCTGTTTTTT. The encoded protein is CASSRGPGELFF.